The T cell receptor (beta chain) described here comes from a study of T cell repertoires in cytomegalovirus infection. This CDR3 region has 15 residues. The germline CDR1 and CDR2 sequences are MGHDK and SYGVNS. V dropped 3 bases and J dropped 6 bases, with 18 bases sitting between them. To note about this clonotype: Antigen: not known.

TCRdb redid the calling of the reads with MiXCR, one entry per CDR3 protein. The sample records about 920,000 distinct CDR3 sequences, around 30% being singletons. Sequencing used cultured CD8+ T cells from PBMCs, obtained from culture after CMV antigen stimulation. The J gene is TRBJ2-7, the V gene TRBV25-1, with D possibly matching TRBD1 (6 bases). This sequence originates from a human donor in good health (CMV status not recorded). Some clones in this sample may be carry-over from other donors' samples. The CDR3 DNA reads as TGTGCCAGCAGTGACGTATCAGGGGCCAAAGGCGAGCAGTACTTC. Its protein is CASSDVSGAKGEQYF.